This record concerns one TCR beta chain sequence. This sample stems from a study of blood T cell repertoires in COVID-19. As for the study in general: Material from acute and convalescent COVID-19 was sourced from the United States, Italy and Spain. Sources were T cells, B-cell-depleted T cells, or PBMCs; the material itself was cDNA or gDNA.

Authors' analysis steps: Estimated nucleated cell counts came from reference gene primer amplification. Libraries were prepared by immunoSEQ multiplex PCR; TCRdb keeps only in-frame clonotypes and omits some of them. V, J and clone size are those of that table, while D and trimming were read from the DNA. This table has about 190,000 clones, 80% appearing once. With 6 bases removed from V and 5 bases from J, the gap between germline ends came to 20 bases. CDR1 and CDR2 (germline): MNHEY, SMNVEV (reference sequence). CDR3 length equals 16 residues. This TCR was recovered from a man between 60 and 70 years old with acute or convalescent COVID-19. The V gene is TRBV27, the J gene TRBJ1-5, with a tentative D call TRBD1 (6 bases). The source material was peripheral blood. In nucleotides, the CDR3 is TGTGCCAGCAGAAGGGAGACAGGTTCTTCTCATCAGCCCCAGCATTTT. This encodes CASRRETGSSHQPQHF.